The 23 T cell receptor beta chains listed next were all sequenced from one sample in a study of T cell responses to AZD1222 COVID-19 vaccine. TCRdb's copy holds only in-frame clones and misses some; the assay was immunoSEQ multiplex PCR. The sample comprises around 64,000 clones, 83% of which are singletons, and under 8.5% rests with the top ten. The starting material was peripheral blood, obtained 28 days after the second AZD1222 dose. Receptor source: an adult who received the AZD1222 COVID-19 vaccine.

The rearrangement links TRBV19 to TRBJ1-2, with D uncertain. V gave up 3 bases and J gave up 0 bases, with 11 bases separating them. The germline V gene encodes CDR1 LNHDA and CDR2 SQIVND (reference sequence). This CDR3 is built from 15 residues. The DNA of the CDR3 is TGTGCCAGTAGTATTCTCGGGGAGTCTAACTATGGCTACACCTTC. Amino acids: CASSILGESNYGYTF.

The chain carries TRBV7-2 and TRBJ2-3; D is possibly TRBD1 (7 bases). CDR3 length equals 14 residues. V was clipped by 4 bases and J by 9 bases, with 17 bases between them. Germline V gene data show CDR1 as SGHTA and CDR2 as FQGNSA. The CDR3 bases are TGTGCCAGCAGCTCCCAGGGGGGCTATGAAACGCAGTATTTT. Its translation: CASSSQGGYETQYF.

J is TRBJ1-2 and V is TRBV4-1; D possibly corresponds to TRBD1 (5 bases). The CDR3 is made up of 15 amino acids. Trimming stripped 5 bases from V and 6 bases from J, with 19 bases between. The V gene's germline CDR1 is MGHRA and CDR2 YSYEKL. The CDR3 protein is CASSYPGRASNGYTF. The CDR3 DNA is TGCGCCAGCAGCTATCCAGGGAGAGCGAGTAATGGCTACACCTTC.

The chain couples TRBV6-5 to TRBJ1-2; 7 bases line up with TRBD1. Trimming at V came to 0 bases and at J to 8 bases, leaving 12 bases not matched to a gene. Germline V CDR1 and CDR2: MNHEY, SVGAGI. The CDR3 length is 16 residues. This CDR3 reads CASSYSTGERVLGYTF. In DNA form, the CDR3 reads TGTGCCAGCAGTTACTCTACAGGGGAAAGGGTTTTAGGCTACACCTTC.

The chain has TRBV4-1 and TRBJ2-1, with no clear D. This CDR3 is 14 amino acids long. Trimming cost V 0 bases and J 10 bases, with 13 bases left between them. Germline values: CDR1 MGHRA, CDR2 YSYEKL. The CDR3 reads CASSQDPFWGEQFF. The CDR3 nucleotides are TGCGCCAGCAGCCAAGATCCTTTTTGGGGAGAGCAGTTCTTC.

The chain employs TRBV4-1 and TRBJ2-7; D may be TRBD2 (5 bases). Trimming left V 4 bases short and J 5 bases short, with 12 bases between. Germline loops: CDR1 MGHRA, CDR2 YSYEKL. CDR3 length equals 13 residues. In DNA, the CDR3 is TGCGCCAGCAGCCGAACGCCCGGGGACGAGCAGTACTTC. It codes for CASSRTPGDEQYF.

The chain couples TRBV6-2 or TRBV6-3 to TRBJ2-7, with 7 bases matching TRBD2. The CDR3 has 14 residues. V was pared by 0 bases and J by 6 bases, with 5 bases of the junction left unmatched. Germline V gene data show CDR1 as MNHEY and CDR2 as SVGEGT. CDR3 protein: CASSYSSGASEQYF. CDR3 sequence (DNA): TGTGCCAGCAGTTACTCGAGCGGGGCTTCCGAGCAGTACTTC.

The chain combines TRBV4-2 with TRBJ2-7; D tentatively reads TRBD1 or TRBD2 (5 bases each). Trimming stripped 0 bases from V and 5 bases from J, with 17 bases between. The germline V gene has CDR1 LGHNA and CDR2 YNFKEQ. This CDR3 contains 16 residues. The DNA for the CDR3 is TGTGCCAGCAGCCAAGATGGTCAGGGAGAACGCCACGAGCAGTACTTC. Protein product: CASSQDGQGERHEQYF.

The V and J genes are TRBV19 and TRBJ2-3; possibly TRBD2 for D (5 bases). The germline CDR1 and CDR2 sequences are LNHDA and SQIVND (reference sequence). The length of the CDR3 is 16 residues. The germline V and J ends were trimmed by 6 bases and 3 bases, with 19 bases remaining between them. The CDR3 protein is CASRAAIALVTDTQYF. The DNA of the CDR3 is TGTGCCAGTAGAGCAGCAATAGCGTTGGTGACAGATACGCAGTATTTT.

The CDR3 coding sequence is TGCGCCAGCAGGCTAGGGGAGCGGGGGTATACGCAGTATTTT. It encodes CASRLGERGYTQYF. The chain uses TRBV5-1 and TRBJ2-3, with TRBD2 matching over 8 bases. Trimming cost V 5 bases and J 7 bases; bases outside gene matches: 9. Germline V lookup: CDR1 SGHRS, CDR2 YFSETQ. CDR3 length equals 14 residues. Supplemented by reference TRBV5-1 and TRBJ2-3, the full variable domain reads KAGVTQTPRYLIKTRGQQVTLSCSPISGHRSVSWYQQTPGQGLQFLFEYFSETQRNKGNFPGRFSGRQFSNSRSEMNVSTLELGDSALYLCASRLGERGYTQYFGPGTRLTVL.

A single count supports this clone. The DNA of the CDR3 is TGTGCCAGCAGCCAACCCGGGACAGGGGGCCTGGAGACCCAGTACTTC. It is translated as CASSQPGTGGLETQYF. The genes are TRBV3-1 (or the pseudogene TRBV3-2) and TRBJ2-5; 12 bases are a match to TRBD1. The CDR3 is 16 residues long. With 2 bases clipped from V and 5 bases from J, the junction kept 6 bases outside the gene matches. The germline CDR1 and CDR2 sequences are LGHDT and YNNKEL (reference sequence).

Note on this clone: At one of its ends the junction is not consistent with the germline gene, which may arise from a read error. The V gene is TRBV7-9, the J gene TRBJ1-1, with D possibly TRBD1 on 5 matching bases. CDR3 length: 11 residues. In germline, CDR1 is SEHNR, CDR2 FQNEAQ (reference sequence). CDR3 in amino acids: CASSLAARVGF. CDR3 nucleotides: TGTGCCAGCAGCTTAGCGGCCAGGGTGGGCTTT.

This clone was seen only once. This rearrangement joins TRBV7-2 to TRBJ2-3; a possible D gene is TRBD1 (5 bases). The CDR3 sequence is 13 residues long. Germline V gives CDR1 SGHTA, CDR2 FQGNSA. Trimming stripped 5 bases from V and 6 bases from J, with 12 bases between. The DNA for the CDR3 is TGTGCCAGCAGCCGAGGACAAAGTGATACGCAGTATTTT. This gives the protein CASSRGQSDTQYF. Looking up the rest from reference TRBV7-2 and TRBJ2-3 gives the full variable domain: GAGVSQSPSNKVTEKGKDVELRCDPISGHTALYWYRQSLGQGLEFLIYFQGNSAPDKSGLPSDRFSAERTGGSVSTLTIQRTQQEDSAVYLCASSRGQSDTQYFGPGTRLTVL.

This clone was recorded only once. As DNA, the CDR3 is TGTGCCAGCAGCGTGTCTTTTGGGGAGGAAAGGCCCAATTCACCCCTCCACTTT. Protein: CASSVSFGEERPNSPLHF. This sequence joins TRBV9 and TRBJ1-6; unclear D gene. The CDR3 has 18 amino acids. Germline values: CDR1 SGDLS, CDR2 YYNGEE. Trimming shortened V by 2 bases and J by 7 bases, and 22 bases separated the two germline ends.

The chain has TRBV19 and TRBJ1-1, with 7 nucleotides matching TRBD1. This CDR3 is built from 14 residues. Germline V lookup: CDR1 LNHDA, CDR2 SQIVND (reference sequence). Trimming cost V 4 bases and J 1 base; bases outside gene matches: 3. CDR3 in amino acids: CASSRDRENTEAFF. CDR3 DNA: TGTGCCAGTAGTAGAGACAGGGAGAACACTGAAGCTTTCTTT.

This rearrangement joins TRBV14 to TRBJ2-7; perhaps D is TRBD1 or TRBD2 (5 bases each). Trimming stripped 6 bases from V and 2 bases from J, with 17 bases between. The germline CDR1 and CDR2 sequences are SGHDN and FVKESK. The CDR3 totals 15 residues. The CDR3 DNA sequence: TGTGCCAGCAGGCGCGCCGGGACGGCTACCTACGAGCAGTACTTC. Translating it yields CASRRAGTATYEQYF.

This clone was detected ten times or more. The chain combines TRBV9 with TRBJ2-7, with TRBD2 matching over 8 bases. Losses at the gene ends were 3 bases for V and 3 bases for J; bases not matched to a gene: 8. CDR3 length: 15 amino acids. The germline V gene encodes CDR1 SGDLS and CDR2 YYNGEE. CDR3 loop: CASSAGGLALYEQYF. The DNA for the CDR3 is TGTGCCAGCAGCGCCGGAGGACTAGCACTCTACGAGCAGTACTTC.

The V call is TRBV6-1, the J call TRBJ1-2, with 7 bases lining up with TRBD1. V lost 3 bases, J lost 7 bases, and 8 bases stayed unmatched. CDR3 length: 14 amino acids. Germline V gene data show CDR1 as MNHNS and CDR2 as SASEGT. The DNA of the CDR3 is TGTGCCAGCAGTGAGGGGGGCAGGGGGTTTGGCTACACCTTC. Translating gives CASSEGGRGFGYTF.

The chain couples TRBV6-5 to TRBJ2-5; 7 positions agree with TRBD2. The ends lost 7 bases at V and 1 base at J; junction bases unmatched: 9. The CDR3 totals 15 residues. The germline CDR1 and CDR2 sequences are MNHEY and SVGAGI. The CDR3 nucleotides read TGTGCCAGCACTGCAGGACTAGTGGGCCAAGAGACCCAGTACTTC. Translating gives CASTAGLVGQETQYF.

The chain carries TRBV7-8 and TRBJ1-4; TRBD1 might be the D (5 bases). CDR1 SGHVS and CDR2 FQNEAQ come from the germline V gene. V shed 7 bases and J shed 8 bases, with 17 bases lying between them. The CDR3 contains 14 residues. The CDR3 protein is CASTSGERGEKLFF. DNA of the CDR3: TGTGCCAGCACCTCGGGGGAACGGGGCGAAAAACTGTTTTTT.

This clone was counted once. The gene calls are TRBV3-1 (or the pseudogene TRBV3-2) and TRBJ1-5, with 9 bases lining up with TRBD1. CDR3 length: 16 residues. Trimming cost V 1 base and J 4 bases; bases outside gene matches: 5. Per the germline V gene, CDR1 is LGHDT and CDR2 is YNNKEL (reference sequence). The CDR3 region is CASSQGTGAGNQPQHF. DNA of the CDR3: TGTGCCAGCAGCCAAGGGACAGGGGCCGGGAATCAGCCCCAGCATTTT.

This sequence joins TRBV10-3 and TRBJ1-5; 7 bases map to TRBD1. Trimming took 5 bases from V and 7 from J; bases not matched to a gene: 5. CDR3 size: 13 residues. Germline V gene lookup returns CDR1 ENHRY and CDR2 SYGVKD. The CDR3 protein is CAISQQGNQPQHF. The CDR3 DNA is TGTGCCATCAGTCAACAGGGGAACCAGCCCCAGCATTTT.

This chain joins TRBV27 and TRBJ1-4; D is possibly TRBD1 (5 bases). Trimming took 3 bases from V and 5 from J, leaving 19 bases between them. In germline, CDR1 is MNHEY, CDR2 SMNVEV (reference sequence). The CDR3 spans 17 residues. The CDR3 here is CASSFRLLGTPNEKLFF. The CDR3 bases are TGTGCCAGCAGTTTTAGGCTCCTCGGGACTCCCAATGAAAAACTGTTTTTT.